The T cell receptor (beta chain) under discussion was sequenced for a study of blood T cell repertoires in COVID-19. The V gene end was trimmed by 2 bases and the J gene end by 8 bases; junction bases not matched to a gene: 6. Germline lookup yields CDR1 MNHEY and CDR2 SVGAGI. The CDR3 loop spans 14 amino acids. The table came from immunoSEQ multiplex PCR; TCRdb's copy has only in-frame clones and leaves some out. The data contain 490,000 or so clones, roughly nine tenths of them singletons. This clonotype was sampled from a woman aged 55-70 years who had recovered from COVID-19. The sample was PBMCs or T cells enriched from blood (not recorded which). V is TRBV6-5 and J is TRBJ2-1; 7 bases agree with TRBD2. This CDR3 reads CASSYRLASDEQFF. In DNA form, the CDR3 reads TGTGCCAGCAGTTACAGACTAGCTAGCGATGAGCAGTTCTTC.